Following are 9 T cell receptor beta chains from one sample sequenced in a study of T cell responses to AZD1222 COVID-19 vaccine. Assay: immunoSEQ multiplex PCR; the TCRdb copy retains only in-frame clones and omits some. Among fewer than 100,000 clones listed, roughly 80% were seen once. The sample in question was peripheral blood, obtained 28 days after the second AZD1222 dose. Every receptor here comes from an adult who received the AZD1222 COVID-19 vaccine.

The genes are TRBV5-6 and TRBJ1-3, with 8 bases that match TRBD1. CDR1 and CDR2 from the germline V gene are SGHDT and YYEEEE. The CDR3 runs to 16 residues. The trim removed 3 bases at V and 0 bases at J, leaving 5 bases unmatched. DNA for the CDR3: TGTGCCAGCAGCTCCGTGACAGGGGACTCTGGAAACACCATATATTTT. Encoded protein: CASSSVTGDSGNTIYF.

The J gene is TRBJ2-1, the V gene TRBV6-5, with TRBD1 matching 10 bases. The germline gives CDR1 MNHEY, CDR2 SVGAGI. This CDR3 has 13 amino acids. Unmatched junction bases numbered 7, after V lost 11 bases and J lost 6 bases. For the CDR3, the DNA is TGTGCCGGTTCTGGGGACAGGGGCAATGAGCAGTTCTTC. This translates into CAGSGDRGNEQFF.

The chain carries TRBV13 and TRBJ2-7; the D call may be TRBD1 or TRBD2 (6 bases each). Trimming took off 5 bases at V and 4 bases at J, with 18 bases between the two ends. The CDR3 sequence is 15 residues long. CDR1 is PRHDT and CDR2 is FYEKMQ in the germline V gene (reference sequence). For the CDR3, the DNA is TGTGCCAGCAGCCCCTGGGGGGCTCCTACTTACGAGCAGTACTTC. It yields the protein CASSPWGAPTYEQYF.

The CDR3 here is CASSQGKRPRVVWETQYF. CDR3 DNA sequence: TGTGCCAGCAGCCAAGGGAAGAGACCCCGTGTCGTTTGGGAGACCCAGTACTTC. This chain uses TRBV14 with TRBJ2-5; D is ambiguous. CDR3 length: 18 residues. Trimming took off 1 base at V and 5 bases at J, with 23 bases between the two ends. CDR1 SGHDN and CDR2 FVKESK come from the germline V gene.

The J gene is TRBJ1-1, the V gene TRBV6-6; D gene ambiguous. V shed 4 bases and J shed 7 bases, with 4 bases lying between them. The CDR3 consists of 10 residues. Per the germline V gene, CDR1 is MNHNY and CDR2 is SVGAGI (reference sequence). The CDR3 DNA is TGTGCCAGCAGTTCCTATGAAGCTTTCTTT. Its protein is CASSSYEAFF.

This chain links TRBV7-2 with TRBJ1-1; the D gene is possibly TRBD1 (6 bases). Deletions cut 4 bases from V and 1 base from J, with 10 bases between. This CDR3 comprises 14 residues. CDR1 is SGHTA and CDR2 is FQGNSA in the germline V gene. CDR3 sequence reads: CASSSGQRNTEAFF. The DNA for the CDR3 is TGTGCCAGCAGCTCCGGACAGAGGAACACTGAAGCTTTCTTT.

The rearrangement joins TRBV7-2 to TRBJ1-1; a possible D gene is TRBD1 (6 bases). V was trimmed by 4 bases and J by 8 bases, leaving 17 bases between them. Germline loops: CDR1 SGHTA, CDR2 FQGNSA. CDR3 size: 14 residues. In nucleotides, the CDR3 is TGTGCCAGCAGCTCGACTCGACAGGTCAGGGAAGCTTTCTTT. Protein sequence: CASSSTRQVREAFF.

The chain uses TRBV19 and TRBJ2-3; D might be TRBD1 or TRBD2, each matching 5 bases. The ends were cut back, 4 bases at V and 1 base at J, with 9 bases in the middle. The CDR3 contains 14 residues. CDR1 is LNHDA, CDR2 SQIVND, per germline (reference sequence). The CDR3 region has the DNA TGTGCCAGTAGTAAGGGACCCCGCACAGATACGCAGTATTTT. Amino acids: CASSKGPRTDTQYF.

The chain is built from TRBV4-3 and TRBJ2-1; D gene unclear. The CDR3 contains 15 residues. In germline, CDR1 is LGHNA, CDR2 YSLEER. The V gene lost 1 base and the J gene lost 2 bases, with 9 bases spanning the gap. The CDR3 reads CASSQVAVTYNEQFF. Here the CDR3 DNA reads TGCGCCAGCAGCCAAGTAGCAGTCACCTACAATGAGCAGTTCTTC.